The 3 T cell receptor beta chains reported below all come from one sample, sequenced in a study of high-grade serous ovarian cancer treatment subgroups (dated by TCRdb to about 2021). Collection of tumor samples took place before definitive surgery or chemotherapy. The library was built by means of the immunoSEQ multiplex PCR assay. Entries here come from immuneACCESS through TCRdb and include only in-frame sequences with V and J called. Some clones fail to appear in such tables; in the studies checked, an unresolved V gene covers under half of the shortfall, and the cause of the remainder is unknown. The table for this sample lists fewer than 35,000 clones; about 81% of them were counted only once. 2.1% of the sample lies in the top ten. The sample taken for sequencing was tumor tissue. The receptors come from a human donor with high-grade serous ovarian cancer.

This clone was picked up one time. The chain links TRBV30 to TRBJ1-3; 10 positions match TRBD1. The germline V gene encodes CDR1 GTSNPN and CDR2 SVGIG (reference sequence). This CDR3 has 15 residues. Trimming removed 7 bases from V and 3 bases from J; junction bases left unmatched: 9. This CDR3 reads CALTRDRGYGNTIYF. DNA of the CDR3: TGTGCCTTAACCCGGGACAGGGGTTATGGAAACACCATATATTTT.

The chain links TRBV28 to TRBJ1-3; weak D call: TRBD1 (5 bases). This CDR3 has 14 amino acids. The V end lost 1 base, the J end lost 4 bases, and 8 bases lay between the germline ends. Germline lookup yields CDR1 MDHEN and CDR2 SYDVKM. CDR3 residues: CASSLSRGGNTIYF. The CDR3 region has the DNA TGTGCCAGCAGTTTATCGCGGGGGGGAAACACCATATATTTT.

This clone appeared a single time. The chain couples TRBV5-4 to TRBJ1-4; D not resolved. The CDR3 loop spans 15 amino acids. The V gene lost 5 bases and the J gene lost 6 bases, with 17 bases spanning the gap. Germline CDR1 is SGHNT and CDR2 is YYREEE (reference sequence). The CDR3 bases are TGTGCCAGCAGTCTATCACGAGAGGGATATGAAAAACTGTTTTTT. Amino acids: CASSLSREGYEKLFF.